The text below deals with one T cell receptor beta chain. Before being deemed recovered, Cohort 3 donors had two negative PCRs, clearance, or symptom resolution. Original handling: Quantification of nucleated cells was approximated via reference gene primer amplification. Profiled with immunoSEQ multiplex PCR; TCRdb holds only in-frame clones, not every one. Clonal size and the V and J genes are those of that table, whereas D and trimming came from the DNA. The sample records about 190,000 clones, roughly 84% being singletons. This entry comes from a study of blood T cell repertoires in COVID-19. The germline gives CDR1 MDHEN, CDR2 SYDVKM. The CDR3 consists of 12 residues. V gave up 6 bases and J gave up 4 bases, with 8 bases separating them.

Sequencing input: PBMCs or T cells enriched from blood (not recorded which). This TCR was recovered from a woman in her 30s who had recovered from COVID-19. V usage is TRBV28 and J usage is TRBJ2-3, with D uncertain. DNA for the CDR3: TGTGCCAGCAGCGGTTTCGCAGATACGCAGTATTTT. Amino acid sequence: CASSGFADTQYF.